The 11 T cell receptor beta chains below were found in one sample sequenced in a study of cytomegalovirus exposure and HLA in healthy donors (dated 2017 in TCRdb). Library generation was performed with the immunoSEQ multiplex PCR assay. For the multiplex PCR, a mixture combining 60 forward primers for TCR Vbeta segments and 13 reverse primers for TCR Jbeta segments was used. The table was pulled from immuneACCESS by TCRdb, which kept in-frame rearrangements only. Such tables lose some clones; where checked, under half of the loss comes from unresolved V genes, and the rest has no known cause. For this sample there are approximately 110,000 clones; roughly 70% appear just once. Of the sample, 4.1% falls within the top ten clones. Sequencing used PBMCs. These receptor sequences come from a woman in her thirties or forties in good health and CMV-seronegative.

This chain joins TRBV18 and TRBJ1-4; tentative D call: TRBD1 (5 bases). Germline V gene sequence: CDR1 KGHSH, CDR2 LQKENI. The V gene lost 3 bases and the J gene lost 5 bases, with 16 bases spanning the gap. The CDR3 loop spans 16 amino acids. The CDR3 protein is CASSPGGGTANEKLFF. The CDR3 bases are TGTGCCAGCTCACCGGGTGGGGGGACCGCGAATGAAAAACTGTTTTTT.

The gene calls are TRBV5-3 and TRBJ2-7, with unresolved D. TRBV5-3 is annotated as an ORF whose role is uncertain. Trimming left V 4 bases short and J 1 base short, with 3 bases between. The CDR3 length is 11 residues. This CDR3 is CARSPSYEQYF. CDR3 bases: TGTGCCAGAAGCCCATCCTACGAGCAGTACTTC.

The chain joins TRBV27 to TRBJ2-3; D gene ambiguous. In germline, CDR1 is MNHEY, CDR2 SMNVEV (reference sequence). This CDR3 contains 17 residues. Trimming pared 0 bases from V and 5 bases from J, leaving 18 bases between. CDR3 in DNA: TGTGCCAGCAGTTTATCGGAGATTTTACACCGTGGAGATACGCAGTATTTT. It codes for CASSLSEILHRGDTQYF.

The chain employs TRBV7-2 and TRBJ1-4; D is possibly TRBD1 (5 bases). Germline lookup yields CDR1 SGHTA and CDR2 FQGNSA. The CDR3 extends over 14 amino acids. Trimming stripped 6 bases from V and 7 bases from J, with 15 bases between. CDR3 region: CASRATTALEKLFF. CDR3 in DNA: TGTGCCAGCAGAGCTACGACAGCCCTTGAAAAACTGTTTTTT.

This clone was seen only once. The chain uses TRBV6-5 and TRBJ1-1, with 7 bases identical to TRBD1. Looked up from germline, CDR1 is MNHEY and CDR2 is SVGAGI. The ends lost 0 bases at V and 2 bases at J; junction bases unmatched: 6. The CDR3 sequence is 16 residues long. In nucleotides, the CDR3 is TGTGCCAGCAGTTACTCGAGAAGACAGGGAAACACTGAAGCTTTCTTT. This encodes CASSYSRRQGNTEAFF.

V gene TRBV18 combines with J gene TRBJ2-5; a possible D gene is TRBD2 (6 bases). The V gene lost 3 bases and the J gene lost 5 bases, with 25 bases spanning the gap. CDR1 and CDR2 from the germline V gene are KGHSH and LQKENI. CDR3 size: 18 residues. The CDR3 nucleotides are TGTGCCAGCTCACCCAACACCGGGGGACCAACACGGCTGGAGACCCAGTACTTC. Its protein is CASSPNTGGPTRLETQYF.

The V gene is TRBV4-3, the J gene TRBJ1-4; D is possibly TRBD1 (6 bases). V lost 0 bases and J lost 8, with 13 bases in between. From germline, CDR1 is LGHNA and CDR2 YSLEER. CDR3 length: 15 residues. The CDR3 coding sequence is TGCGCCAGCAGCCAAGAAAGGACAGAGTCAGAAAAACTGTTTTTT. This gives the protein CASSQERTESEKLFF.

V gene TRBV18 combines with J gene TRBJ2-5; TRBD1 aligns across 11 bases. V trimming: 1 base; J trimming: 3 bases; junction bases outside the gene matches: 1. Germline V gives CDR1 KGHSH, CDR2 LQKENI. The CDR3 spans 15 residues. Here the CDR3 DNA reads TGTGCCAGCTCACCACGGACAGGGGGCGAAGAGACCCAGTACTTC. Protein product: CASSPRTGGEETQYF.

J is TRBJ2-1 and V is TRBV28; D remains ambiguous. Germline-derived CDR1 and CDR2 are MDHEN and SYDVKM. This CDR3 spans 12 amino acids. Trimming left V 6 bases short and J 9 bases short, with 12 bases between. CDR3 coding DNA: TGTGCCAGCAGCATATACCCGGGTGAGCAGTTCTTC. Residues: CASSIYPGEQFF.

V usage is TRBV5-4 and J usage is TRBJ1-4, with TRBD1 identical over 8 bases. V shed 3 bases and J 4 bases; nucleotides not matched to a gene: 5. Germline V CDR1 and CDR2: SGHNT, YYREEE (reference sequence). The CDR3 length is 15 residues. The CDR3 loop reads CASSSQGASNEKLFF. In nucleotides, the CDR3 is TGTGCCAGCAGCTCGCAGGGGGCGAGTAATGAAAAACTGTTTTTT.

The chain's CDR3 is CASSLFGGPNEKLFF. The CDR3 DNA is TGTGCCAGCAGCTTATTCGGGGGTCCTAATGAAAAACTGTTTTTT. V is TRBV7-9 and J is TRBJ1-4; D is perhaps TRBD1 (5 bases). CDR1 is SEHNR and CDR2 is FQNEAQ in the germline V gene (reference sequence). CDR3 length: 15 residues. Trimming took 2 bases from V and 3 from J, leaving 10 bases between them.